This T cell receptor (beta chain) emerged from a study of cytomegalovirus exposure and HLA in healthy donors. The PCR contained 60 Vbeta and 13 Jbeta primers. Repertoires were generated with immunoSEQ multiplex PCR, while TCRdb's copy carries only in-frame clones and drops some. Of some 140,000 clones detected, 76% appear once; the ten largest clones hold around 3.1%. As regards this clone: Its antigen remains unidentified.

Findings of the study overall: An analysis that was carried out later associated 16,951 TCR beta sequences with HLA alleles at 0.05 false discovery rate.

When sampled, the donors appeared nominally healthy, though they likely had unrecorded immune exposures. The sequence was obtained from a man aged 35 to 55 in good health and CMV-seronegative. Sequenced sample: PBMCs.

The CDR3 nucleotides read TGCGCCAGCAGCCACAGGACGGAGCTGACTAGCGGGAGGTCGAGTGGGGCCAACGTCCTGACTTTC. Translating it yields CASSHRTELTSGRSSGANVLTF. The gene calls are TRBV4-1 and TRBJ2-6, with 13 bases fitting TRBD2. Germline values: CDR1 MGHRA, CDR2 YSYEKL. With 3 bases clipped from V and 3 bases from J, the junction kept 17 bases outside the gene matches. CDR3 length equals 22 residues.